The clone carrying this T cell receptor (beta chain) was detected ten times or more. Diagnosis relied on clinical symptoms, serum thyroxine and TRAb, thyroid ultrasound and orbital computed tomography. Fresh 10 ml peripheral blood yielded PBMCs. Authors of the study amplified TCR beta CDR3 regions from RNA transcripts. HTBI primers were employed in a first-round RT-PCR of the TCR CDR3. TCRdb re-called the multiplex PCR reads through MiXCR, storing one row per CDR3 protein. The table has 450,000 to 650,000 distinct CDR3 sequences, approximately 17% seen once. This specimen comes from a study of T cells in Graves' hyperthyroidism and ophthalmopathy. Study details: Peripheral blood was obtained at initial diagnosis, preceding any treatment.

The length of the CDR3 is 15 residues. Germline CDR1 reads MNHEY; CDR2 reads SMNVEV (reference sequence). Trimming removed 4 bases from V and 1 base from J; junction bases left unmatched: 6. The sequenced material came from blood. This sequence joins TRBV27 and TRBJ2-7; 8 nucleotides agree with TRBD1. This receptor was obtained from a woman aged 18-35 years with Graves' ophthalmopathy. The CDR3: CASSSVRGLSYEQYF. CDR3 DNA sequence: TGTGCCAGCAGTTCAGTCAGGGGGCTTTCCTACGAGCAGTACTTC.